These 22 T cell receptor beta chains were sequenced from one sample in a study of identical twins. TCRdb reprocessed the 5' RACE reads with MiXCR, giving one entry per CDR3 protein. The sample records around 1.7 million distinct CDR3 sequences, under 35% being singletons. Sequencing used cord blood. Receptors originate from a newborn girl in good health.

The sample holds a few counts of this clonotype. The chain employs TRBV5-1 and TRBJ2-1, with 9 bases matching TRBD2. CDR3 length: 16 residues. V dropped 5 bases and J dropped 1; count of bases not matched to a gene: 7. Germline CDR1 is SGHRS and CDR2 is YFSETQ. The CDR3, as DNA: TGCGCCAGCAGGAAACTAGCGGGTACTTCCTACAATGAGCAGTTCTTC. Protein sequence: CASRKLAGTSYNEQFF. The whole variable domain, remainder taken from reference TRBV5-1 and TRBJ2-1, is KAGVTQTPRYLIKTRGQQVTLSCSPISGHRSVSWYQQTPGQGLQFLFEYFSETQRNKGNFPGRFSGRQFSNSRSEMNVSTLELGDSALYLCASRKLAGTSYNEQFFGPGTRLTVL.

The chain has TRBV4-1 and TRBJ2-3; TRBD2 matches 8 bases. Trimming took 1 base from V and 2 from J; bases not matched to a gene: 8. Germline CDR1 and CDR2: MGHRA and YSYEKL. The CDR3 runs 17 residues. The CDR3 loop reads CASSQVGWTSPTDTQYF. CDR3 DNA: TGCGCCAGCAGCCAAGTGGGGTGGACTAGCCCCACAGATACGCAGTATTTT.

CDR3 loop: CASSQQVTTYEQYF. The CDR3 DNA reads as TGTGCCAGCAGCCAACAGGTCACTACCTACGAGCAGTACTTC. V gene TRBV4-2 combines with J gene TRBJ2-7; D unresolved. V lost 2 bases to trimming and J lost 2 bases, with 10 bases between them. The length of the CDR3 is 14 residues. CDR1 and CDR2 (germline): LGHNA, YNFKEQ.

In DNA, the CDR3 is TGTGCCATCAGGGCTAGCGGTTCGAACACCGGGGAGCTGTTTTTT. Residues: CAIRASGSNTGELFF. The chain joins TRBV10-3 to TRBJ2-2; 7 bases match TRBD2. The germline V gene has CDR1 ENHRY and CDR2 SYGVKD. The CDR3 length is 15 residues. V shed 6 bases and J 0 bases; nucleotides not matched to a gene: 4.

Points on this clonotype: A much larger clone sits a single nucleotide away, making a read error possible. The chain recombines TRBV13 with TRBJ2-1; possibly TRBD2 for D (6 bases). Trimming left V 4 bases short and J 10 bases short, with 17 bases between. The germline gives CDR1 PRHDT, CDR2 FYEKMQ (reference sequence). The CDR3 consists of 14 residues. CDR3 DNA: TGTGCCAGCAGCTCGCGGGACTTCTCCTACGAGCAGTTCTTC. Amino acid sequence: CASSSRDFSYEQFF.

This rearrangement joins TRBV28 to TRBJ2-1; TRBD2 matches 7 bases. TRBJ2-7 matches the DNA end more closely, so the J call is doubtful. Germline assignment: CDR1 MDHEN and CDR2 SYDVKM. There are 17 residues in the CDR3. CDR3 amino acids: CASSFGGGRRSYNEQYF. CDR3 nucleotides: TGTGCCAGCAGTTTCGGCGGCGGGAGAAGGTCCTACAATGAGCAGTACTTC.

Remarks on this clonotype: Its ends do not fully match the called genes, so a read error is possible. This chain uses TRBV7-7 with TRBJ1-6; 7 bases match TRBD1. CDR1 SSHAT and CDR2 FNYEAQ come from the germline V gene (reference sequence). The CDR3 is 14 amino acids. The CDR3 here is CASSPRTGTSPLHF. CDR3 coding DNA: TGTGCTAGCAGCCCCCGGACAGGAACCTCACCCCTCCACTTT.

The V call is TRBV2, the J call TRBJ1-2; TRBD1 aligns across 9 bases. This CDR3 has 13 residues. Unmatched junction bases numbered 5, after V lost 6 bases and J lost 6 bases. In germline, CDR1 is SNHLY, CDR2 FYNNEI. This chain's CDR3 is CASRRDREHGYTF. The CDR3 DNA follows: TGTGCCAGCAGAAGGGACAGGGAGCATGGCTACACCTTC.

This chain links TRBV7-9 with TRBJ1-4; D is possibly TRBD1 (5 bases). The CDR3 totals 15 residues. Germline V lookup: CDR1 SEHNR, CDR2 FQNEAQ (reference sequence). The germline V and J ends were trimmed by 2 bases and 6 bases, with 13 bases remaining between them. CDR3 sequence (DNA): TGTGCCAGCAGCTTAAGGCAGGGCGGGGATGAAAAACTGTTTTTT. The encoded protein is CASSLRQGGDEKLFF.

The V and J genes are TRBV7-9 and TRBJ2-1; D remains ambiguous. Germline CDR1 and CDR2: SEHNR and FQNEAQ (reference sequence). The V gene lost 1 base and the J gene lost 7 bases, with 11 bases spanning the gap. There are 14 residues in the CDR3. As DNA, the CDR3 is TGTGCCAGCAGCTTAGAAAGTAGTCTTAATGAGCAGTTCTTC. This translates into CASSLESSLNEQFF.

The genes are TRBV27 and TRBJ1-1, with 11 nucleotides matching TRBD1. J gave up 4 bases and V 4 bases, and 8 bases lay outside the gene matches. The CDR3 is 16 amino acids. The germline CDR1 and CDR2 sequences are MNHEY and SMNVEV (reference sequence). The chain's CDR3 is CASSSQDRGRGTEAFF. The CDR3 nucleotides are TGTGCCAGCAGTTCCCAGGACAGGGGGCGAGGCACTGAAGCTTTCTTT.

Regarding this clonotype: The CDR3 carries no conserved terminal phenylalanine or tryptophan, so it likely arises from a read error. Because the CDR3's place on the DNA is in doubt, the DNA is left out and the CDR3 is given as listed by TCRdb. V and J are TRBV6-5 and TRBJ2-7. Germline-derived CDR1 and CDR2 are MNHEY and SVGAGI. With termini counted, the CDR3 has 14 amino acids. The CDR3 region is CASSSRGSSYEQYL.

The table lists this clonotype with a few counts. The chain recombines TRBV27 with TRBJ2-3; 10 nucleotides align to TRBD1. Per the germline V gene, CDR1 is MNHEY and CDR2 is SMNVEV (reference sequence). The length of the CDR3 is 16 residues. J lost 5 bases, V lost 5 bases, and 10 bases had no gene match. The DNA of the CDR3 is TGTGCCAGCAGTCGAGACAGGGGGCGGGGGGTAGATACGCAGTATTTT. Residues: CASSRDRGRGVDTQYF.

The chain joins TRBV6-5 to TRBJ2-2, with 7 bases fitting TRBD2. Germline lookup yields CDR1 MNHEY and CDR2 SVGAGI. The CDR3 is made up of 18 amino acids. V was clipped by 1 base and J by 5 bases; unmatched bases: 13. DNA of the CDR3: TGTGCCAGCAGTTACTGGAAACGTCGGGACTACAGTACCGGGGAGCTGTTTTTT. It specifies CASSYWKRRDYSTGELFF.

V usage is TRBV5-4 and J usage is TRBJ2-2; D gene uncertain. The CDR3 totals 17 residues. Trimming removed 0 bases from V and 6 bases from J, with 18 bases in between. Germline CDR1 SGHNT, CDR2 YYREEE (reference sequence). The CDR3 here is CASSLDQAGLFPGELFF. Written as DNA, the CDR3 is TGTGCCAGCAGCTTGGACCAGGCCGGGCTGTTTCCCGGGGAGCTGTTTTTT. The whole variable domain, filled in from reference TRBV5-4 and TRBJ2-2, reads ETGVTQSPTHLIKTRGQQVTLRCSSQSGHNTVSWYQQALGQGPQFIFQYYREEENGRGNFPPRFSGLQFPNYSSELNVNALELDDSALYLCASSLDQAGLFPGELFFGEGSRLTVL.

The V gene is TRBV20-1, the J gene TRBJ2-7; the match to TRBD2 covers 9 bases. V dropped 8 bases and J dropped 3; count of bases not matched to a gene: 11. Looked up from germline, CDR1 is DFQATT and CDR2 is SNEGSKA (reference sequence). CDR3 length equals 14 residues. CDR3 residues: CSQVKRGASYEQYF. CDR3 nucleotide sequence: TGCAGTCAGGTGAAGCGGGGGGCCAGCTACGAGCAGTACTTC.

This sequence joins TRBV20-1 and TRBJ2-2; D unclear. The CDR3 totals 15 residues. V dropped 2 bases and J dropped 7 bases, with 17 bases sitting between them. From germline, CDR1 is DFQATT and CDR2 SNEGSKA (reference sequence). The CDR3 protein is CSARNLGPTNGELFF. CDR3 coding DNA: TGCAGTGCTAGAAACCTAGGTCCCACCAACGGGGAGCTGTTTTTT.

This clonotype has only a few counts. V is TRBV20-1 and J is TRBJ2-1, with TRBD2 matching over 9 bases. With V trimmed by 0 bases and J by 4 bases, 10 bases remained unmatched. This CDR3 comprises 17 residues. The germline V gene has CDR1 DFQATT and CDR2 SNEGSKA (reference sequence). The CDR3 DNA is TGCAGTGCTAGAGACAGCGCGGGAGGGCCCCTATACAATGAGCAGTTCTTC. Protein: CSARDSAGGPLYNEQFF.

There are a few counts of this clonotype. J is TRBJ1-5 and V is TRBV6-1; 11 nucleotides align to TRBD1. The CDR3 loop spans 17 amino acids. CDR1 is MNHNS, CDR2 SASEGT, per germline. Trimming cost V 8 bases and J 0 bases; bases outside gene matches: 9. As DNA, the CDR3 is TGTGCCAGCCACAGGACAGGGGGCCCTTATAGCAATCAGCCCCAGCATTTT. It specifies CASHRTGGPYSNQPQHF.

This clonotype was picked up a small number of times. The chain has TRBV21-1 and TRBJ2-1. TRBV21-1 is marked as a pseudogene. The CDR3 has 15 amino acids. The CDR3 DNA reads as TGTGCCAGCAGCAAAGAAGGGGAGTCCTACAATGAGCAGTTCTTC. As protein: CASSKEGESYNEQFF.

The rearrangement joins TRBV5-4 to TRBJ2-5, with D unclear. Deletions cut 2 bases from V and 2 bases from J, with 10 bases between. The CDR3 is 14 amino acids. Germline lookup yields CDR1 SGHNT and CDR2 YYREEE (reference sequence). The CDR3 loop reads CASSFVQTQETQYF. DNA of the CDR3: TGTGCCAGCAGCTTTGTCCAAACGCAAGAGACCCAGTACTTC.

This clonotype was detected only a few times. J is TRBJ2-3 and V is TRBV13; D might be TRBD1 (5 bases). Germline assignment: CDR1 PRHDT and CDR2 FYEKMQ (reference sequence). V lost 0 bases to trimming and J lost 2 bases, with 9 bases between them. The CDR3 totals 15 residues. CDR3: CASSLGGHTTDTQYF. Here the CDR3 DNA reads TGTGCCAGCAGCTTAGGGGGGCACACCACAGATACGCAGTATTTT.